The rows below give T cell receptor beta chains drawn from one sample of a study of blood T cells in healthy people across ages. TCRdb itself ran the 5' RACE reads through MiXCR, one entry per CDR3 protein. The table shows over 1,300,000 distinct CDR3 sequences, with around 55% occurring only once. Sequencing used blood. All receptors come from a young man in good health. Both conserved end residues are part of each CDR3. A D gene is named only where the DNA matches it firmly. Size is omitted from some rows. Given values are once, few, many or a class for expanded clones.

d_gene	v_gene	j_gene	abundance	CDR3aa	CDR3nt
TRBD1	TRBV4-2	TRBJ2-7	few	CASSQAAAGGYEQYF	TGTGCCAGCAGCCAAGCGGCAGCAGGGGGCTACGAGCAGTACTTC
-	TRBV18	TRBJ2-7	-	CASSPVQVYEQYF	TGTGCCAGCTCACCTGTCCAGGTCTACGAGCAGTACTTC
-	TRBV7-9	TRBJ2-3	-	CASSPGASTTDTQYF	TGTGCCAGCAGCCCTGGGGCTTCAACCACAGATACGCAGTATTTT
-	TRBV27	TRBJ1-5	-	CASSSTMYSNQPQHF	TGTGCCAGCAGTTCGACGATGTATAGCAATCAGCCCCAGCATTTT
-	TRBV2	TRBJ2-5	-	CASSEGLGPKETQYF	TGTGCCAGCAGTGAAGGTTTGGGCCCGAAAGAGACCCAGTACTTC
-	TRBV10-3	TRBJ2-7	few	CAISESEESYEQYF	TGTGCCATCAGTGAGTCTGAGGAGTCCTACGAGCAGTACTTC
TRBD1	TRBV29-1	TRBJ1-2	few	CSVGGGADYGYTF	TGCAGCGTTGGAGGGGGCGCTGACTATGGCTACACCTTC
-	TRBV20-1	TRBJ1-6	-	CSARGSQDSPLHF	TGCAGTGCGCGGGGAAGCCAGGATTCACCCCTCCACTTT
-	TRBV27	TRBJ2-3	-	CASSLSRGARFADTQYF	TGTGCCAGCAGTTTATCGAGGGGGGCCAGATTCGCAGATACGCAGTATTTT
-	TRBV15	TRBJ2-1	-	CATSRDVSAGIAYNEQFF	TGTGCCACCAGCAGAGATGTATCGGCAGGGATCGCCTACAATGAGCAGTTCTTC
-	TRBV9	TRBJ1-2	few	CASSAGLTVNYGYTF	TGTGCCAGCAGCGCGGGCCTCACAGTTAACTATGGCTACACCTTC
-	TRBV20-1	TRBJ1-2	-	CSARDSSPIVLYGYTF	TGCAGTGCTAGAGATTCCTCACCGATTGTCCTCTATGGCTACACCTTC
TRBD1	TRBV20-1	TRBJ1-2	-	CSARDRDSNYGYTF	TGCAGTGCTAGAGATAGGGACAGTAACTATGGCTACACCTTC
TRBD1	TRBV10-3	TRBJ2-7	-	CAIRGTGNEQYF	TGTGCCATCAGGGGGACAGGGAACGAGCAGTACTTC
TRBD1	TRBV4-1	TRBJ2-1	-	CASSPGQGLSNEQFF	TGCGCCAGCAGCCCGGGACAGGGGCTTTCAAATGAGCAGTTCTTC
TRBD2	TRBV20-1	TRBJ2-1	-	CSAGGLAPVNEQFF	TGCAGTGCCGGAGGACTAGCGCCAGTAAATGAGCAGTTCTTC
-	TRBV7-8	TRBJ1-2	-	CASSSTTGISYGYTF	TGTGCCAGCAGCTCCACCACCGGGATCTCCTATGGCTACACCTTC
TRBD1	TRBV6-5	TRBJ2-7	-	CASSRQGFHEQYF	TGTGCCAGCAGTCGACAGGGTTTCCACGAGCAGTACTTC
TRBD1	TRBV4-3	TRBJ1-6	-	CASSRVRDRYNSPLHF	TGCGCCAGCAGCCGAGTTCGGGACAGATATAATTCACCCCTCCACTTT
-	TRBV24-1	TRBJ2-5	-	CATSDPTEQETQYF	TGTGCCACCAGTGACCCGACAGAGCAAGAGACCCAGTACTTC
-	TRBV20-1	TRBJ2-4	few	CSARQGQNIQYF	TGCAGTGCTAGGCAGGGGCAAAACATTCAGTACTTC
-	TRBV4-1	TRBJ2-3	-	CASSQRANLYSSTDTQYF	TGCGCCAGCAGCCAACGGGCGAACCTATATTCTAGCACAGATACGCAGTATTTT
-	TRBV29-1	TRBJ2-7	-	CSAGHGETGGGEQYF	TGCAGCGCCGGGCACGGGGAGACTGGGGGAGGCGAGCAGTACTTC
-	TRBV24-1	TRBJ2-3	-	CATSDRGGLDTQYF	TGTGCCACCAGTGACCGTGGAGGGTTGGATACGCAGTATTTT
TRBD1	TRBV12-3/TRBV12-4	TRBJ2-7	once	CASSLGRDSSYNEQYF	TGTGCCAGCAGTTTAGGAAGGGACAGCTCCTACAATGAGCAGTACTTC
-	TRBV7-2	TRBJ2-1	many	CASSVVKGNEQFF	TGTGCCAGCAGCGTAGTGAAGGGCAATGAGCAGTTCTTC
TRBD1	TRBV4-3	TRBJ1-1	-	CASSQDLQGLTIAFF	TGCGCCAGCAGCCAAGATCTACAGGGGCTAACGATAGCTTTCTTT
TRBD1	TRBV7-2	TRBJ2-1	-	CASGVDRNNEQFF	TGTGCCAGCGGGGTGGACAGGAACAATGAGCAGTTCTTC
-	TRBV6-2/TRBV6-3	TRBJ2-6	-	CASSYLPGLSGANVLTF	TGTGCCAGCAGTTACTTACCGGGACTCTCTGGGGCCAACGTCCTGACTTTC
-	TRBV2	TRBJ1-4	-	CASSEDRNEKLFF	TGTGCCAGCAGTGAGGACAGAAATGAAAAACTGTTTTTT
TRBD1	TRBV28	TRBJ2-5	-	CASSFDRATEQYF	TGTGCCAGCAGTTTCGACAGGGCAACGGAGCAGTACTTC
-	TRBV29-1	TRBJ1-2	few	CSVELRSRGYTF	TGCAGCGTTGAATTAAGGTCAAGGGGCTACACCTTC
TRBD2	TRBV5-1	TRBJ2-7	-	CASSLEVAGVDEQYF	TGCGCCAGCAGCTTGGAAGTAGCGGGAGTGGATGAGCAGTACTTC
TRBD2	TRBV2	TRBJ2-7	-	CASSEAREGLYEQYF	TGTGCCAGCAGTGAAGCGAGGGAGGGATTGTACGAGCAGTACTTC
-	TRBV15	TRBJ2-1	-	CATSRLVPSEQFF	TGTGCCACCAGCAGATTGGTCCCGAGTGAGCAGTTCTTC
-	TRBV6-1	TRBJ2-5	-	CASSELVPAGWRETQYF	TGTGCCAGCAGTGAATTGGTTCCGGCGGGATGGCGAGAGACCCAGTACTTC
-	TRBV3-1	TRBJ2-5	few	CASSHQEEETQYF	TGTGCCAGCAGCCACCAGGAAGAAGAGACCCAGTACTTC
TRBD1	TRBV29-1	TRBJ1-2	few	CSADRGGYTF	TGCAGCGCGGACAGGGGTGGCTACACCTTC
TRBD1	TRBV27	TRBJ2-5	-	CASSPGTGRNQETQYF	TGTGCCAGCAGTCCCGGGACAGGGCGAAACCAAGAGACCCAGTACTTC
TRBD1	TRBV27	TRBJ1-1	once	CASSTKQGEDTEAFF	TGTGCCAGCAGTACTAAACAGGGGGAGGACACTGAAGCTTTCTTT
TRBD2	TRBV6-5	TRBJ2-1	-	CATLGGRANEQFF	TGTGCCACCCTGGGCGGGAGGGCCAATGAGCAGTTCTTC
-	TRBV4-1	TRBJ1-2	-	CASSHVLVGVYGYTF	TGCGCCAGCAGCCACGTCCTTGTCGGGGTCTATGGCTACACCTTC
-	TRBV24-1	TRBJ2-2	-	CATSDHPTGTTGELFF	TGTGCCACCAGTGATCATCCAACAGGGACAACCGGGGAGCTGTTTTTT
-	TRBV7-9	TRBJ2-5	-	CASSLGPNGETQYF	TGTGCCAGCAGCTTAGGCCCAAATGGGGAGACCCAGTACTTC
-	TRBV6-1	TRBJ1-2	-	CASSEGLTTLYGYTF	TGTGCCAGCAGTGAGGGACTGACCACCCTCTATGGCTACACCTTC
-	TRBV12-3/TRBV12-4	TRBJ2-3	-	CASGYNPAEGPLGDTQYF	TGTGCCAGCGGATACAACCCAGCGGAGGGACCGCTCGGGGATACGCAGTATTTT
-	TRBV29-1	TRBJ2-3	-	CSVFLSSSTDTQYF	TGCAGCGTTTTTTTAAGTTCTAGCACAGATACGCAGTATTTT
-	TRBV4-1	TRBJ1-2	few	CASSQLLSGRGGYTF	TGCGCCAGCAGCCAGCTCCTGTCAGGGCGCGGTGGCTACACCTTC
-	TRBV15	TRBJ2-6	few	CATSSYTRASGANVLTF	TGTGCCACCAGCAGCTACACACGAGCCTCTGGGGCCAACGTCCTGACTTTC
-	TRBV7-2	TRBJ2-3	-	CASSLDEPHRDTQYF	TGTGCCAGCAGCTTAGACGAACCCCATCGAGATACGCAGTATTTT
TRBD1	TRBV24-1	TRBJ2-1	-	CATRGTGGDEQFF	TGTGCCACCAGAGGGACAGGGGGCGATGAGCAGTTCTTC
-	TRBV10-3	TRBJ2-7	-	CAIDPGTKGYEQYF	TGTGCCATTGACCCCGGGACCAAAGGGTACGAGCAGTACTTC
-	TRBV25-1	TRBJ1-5	-	CASSDVGKPQHF	TGTGCCAGCAGTGATGTAGGGAAGCCCCAGCATTTT
TRBD1	TRBV4-1	TRBJ2-3	-	CASSQGWTGSTDTQYF	TGCGCCAGCAGCCAAGGATGGACAGGGAGCACAGATACGCAGTATTTT
-	TRBV5-1	TRBJ2-3	few	CASSLSPTTDTQYF	TGCGCCAGCAGCTTAAGCCCCACCACGGATACGCAGTATTTT
TRBD2	TRBV19	TRBJ2-5	-	CASSIIRDYTHNEQYF	TGTGCCAGTAGTATAATCCGGGACTACACTCACAATGAGCAGTACTTC
TRBD1	TRBV29-1	TRBJ1-2	-	CSVESGGTGNYTF	TGCAGCGTTGAATCAGGGGGGACAGGGAACTACACCTTC
TRBD1	TRBV7-9	TRBJ2-5	-	CASSLVADRVSYF	TGTGCCAGCAGCTTAGTCGCGGACAGGGTTTCGTACTTC
TRBD1	TRBV20-1	TRBJ2-3	-	CSARGDRGFTDTQYF	TGCAGTGCTAGGGGGGACAGGGGATTCACAGATACGCAGTATTTT